What follows are 21 T cell receptor beta chains derived from one specimen sequenced in a study of T cells in Graves' hyperthyroidism and ophthalmopathy. RNA transcripts yielded amplified TCR beta CDR3 regions. The study used the HTBI primer set for a first-round RT-PCR of the TCR CDR3. From the multiplex PCR reads, TCRdb called clonotypes with MiXCR, one entry per CDR3 protein. The table includes about 300,000 distinct CDR3 sequences, roughly 20% detected once. The sequencing sample was made of blood. These receptors originate from a man aged 45-60 years with Graves' ophthalmopathy.

The CDR3 DNA reads as TGTGCCTGGAGCCAACGTATAGGGACTAGGGGGGATACGCAGTATTTT. Translating it yields CAWSQRIGTRGDTQYF. This chain uses TRBV30 with TRBJ2-3; 8 bases map to TRBD2. The germline V gene encodes CDR1 GTSNPN and CDR2 SVGIG (reference sequence). The J segment lost 6 bases and the V segment lost 3 bases, leaving 14 bases of the junction unmatched. CDR3 length equals 16 residues.

This clonotype was recorded at least ten times. The V gene is TRBV5-4, the J gene TRBJ2-5, with a weak D call TRBD1 (5 bases). This CDR3 is built from 15 residues. CDR1 is SGHNT, CDR2 YYREEE, per germline (reference sequence). V lost 5 bases, J lost 0 bases, and 14 bases lay in between. The CDR3 DNA follows: TGTGCCAGCAGAACTTCCCCGACAGACCAAGAGACCCAGTACTTC. Translation: CASRTSPTDQETQYF. The full variable domain, with the rest looked up from reference TRBV5-4 and TRBJ2-5, is ETGVTQSPTHLIKTRGQQVTLRCSSQSGHNTVSWYQQALGQGPQFIFQYYREEENGRGNFPPRFSGLQFPNYSSELNVNALELDDSALYLCASRTSPTDQETQYFGPGTRLLVL.

The DNA for the CDR3 is TGTGCCACCAAAGAGTCTAGGGATTCACCCCTCCACTTT. It is translated as CATKESRDSPLHF. This rearrangement joins TRBV15 to TRBJ1-6; D uncertain. Germline CDR1 is LNHNV and CDR2 is YYDKDF (reference sequence). V was pared by 7 bases and J by 8 bases, with 12 bases between. This CDR3 is 13 amino acids long.

This clonotype was observed many times. The chain has TRBV30 and TRBJ2-7; the match to TRBD2 covers 7 bases. Germline-derived CDR1 and CDR2 are GTSNPN and SVGIG (reference sequence). The length of the CDR3 is 14 residues. V shed 0 bases and J 0 bases; nucleotides not matched to a gene: 2. The CDR3 region has the DNA TGTGCCTGGAGTGTGGGGGGGACCTCCTACGAGCAGTACTTC. Translated, it gives CAWSVGGTSYEQYF.

This clonotype showed up just a few times. The chain recombines TRBV5-1 with TRBJ2-7, with 7 nucleotides matching TRBD2. The trim removed 6 bases at V and 7 bases at J, leaving 13 bases unmatched. This CDR3 region has 14 residues. CDR1 and CDR2 from the germline V gene are SGHRS and YFSETQ. The CDR3 spells CASTPGLYGLEQYF. CDR3 nucleotide sequence: TGCGCCAGCACCCCGGGACTATACGGCTTGGAGCAGTACTTC.

The rearrangement joins TRBV9 to TRBJ2-3; 9 bases match TRBD2. This CDR3 region has 16 residues. Per germline, CDR1 SGDLS and CDR2 YYNGEE. Trimming cost V 0 bases and J 1 base; bases outside gene matches: 3. CDR3 residues: CASSVDGGRGTDTQYF. CDR3 nucleotide sequence: TGTGCCAGCAGCGTAGACGGCGGGAGGGGCACAGATACGCAGTATTTT.

The chain carries TRBV5-1 and TRBJ2-2; TRBD1 might be the D (6 bases). Germline V gives CDR1 SGHRS, CDR2 YFSETQ. This CDR3 has 15 amino acids. Trimming took 4 bases from V and 7 from J, leaving 17 bases between them. The CDR3 region has the DNA TGCGCCAGCAGCCGAAGCAGGGGAATGGGCGGGGAGCTGTTTTTT. Translating gives CASSRSRGMGGELFF.

The chain has TRBV7-9 and TRBJ1-5; 8 positions agree with TRBD1. This CDR3 spans 15 amino acids. Germline V gives CDR1 SEHNR, CDR2 FQNEAQ (reference sequence). Germline trimming cut 11 bases from V and 4 bases from J; bases unmatched to any gene: 13. CDR3 nucleotide sequence: TGTGCCGTTCAAAAGGCAGGGGGCGATAATCAGCCCCAGCATTTT. Protein sequence: CAVQKAGGDNQPQHF.

This clonotype was seen more than once but under ten times. V is TRBV20-1 and J is TRBJ2-3, with a weak D call TRBD1 (6 bases). CDR1 and CDR2 from the germline V gene are DFQATT and SNEGSKA (reference sequence). The CDR3 consists of 14 residues. Trimming took off 4 bases at V and 6 bases at J, with 17 bases between the two ends. The CDR3 is CSAIGQGSRDTQYF. The DNA of the CDR3 is TGCAGTGCTATAGGGCAGGGGAGCCGGGATACGCAGTATTTT.

This clonotype was observed at least ten times. The chain joins TRBV20-1 to TRBJ2-7; perhaps TRBD2 as D (5 bases). The V gene lost 4 bases and the J gene lost 1 base, with 14 bases spanning the gap. CDR1 DFQATT and CDR2 SNEGSKA come from the germline V gene (reference sequence). CDR3 size: 14 residues. CDR3 amino acids: CSATAEAASYEQYF. CDR3 nucleotide sequence: TGCAGTGCTACGGCGGAGGCCGCTTCCTACGAGCAGTACTTC.

At least ten counts were recorded for this clonotype. The DNA of the CDR3 is TGTGCCAGCAGTGCTGGGACAGGGCCGGCCTACGAGCAGTACTTC. Translation gives CASSAGTGPAYEQYF. V usage is TRBV2 and J usage is TRBJ2-7, with 9 bases lining up with TRBD1. Germline V gene lookup returns CDR1 SNHLY and CDR2 FYNNEI. The CDR3 loop spans 15 amino acids. Trimming at V came to 4 bases and at J to 2 bases, leaving 6 bases not matched to a gene.

This clonotype appeared many times. The chain joins TRBV7-6 to TRBJ2-1; D is undetermined. This CDR3 contains 13 residues. Germline V lookup: CDR1 SGHVS, CDR2 FNYEAQ. Trimming removed 3 bases at V and 5 bases at J, with 8 bases between. This chain's CDR3 is CASSFGLDNEQFF. DNA for the CDR3: TGTGCCAGCAGCTTCGGGCTTGACAATGAGCAGTTCTTC.

The chain recombines TRBV5-1 with TRBJ1-3; D call uncertain. CDR1 and CDR2 (germline): SGHRS, YFSETQ. Trimming took 2 bases from V and 0 from J, leaving 9 bases between them. The CDR3 runs 15 residues. The CDR3 loop reads CASSFAENSGNTIYF. The CDR3 DNA reads TGCGCCAGCAGCTTCGCGGAGAACTCTGGAAACACCATATATTTT.

This clonotype was seen many times. The chain has TRBV10-1 and TRBJ1-5; 9 nucleotides align to TRBD1. Germline CDR1 WNHNN, CDR2 SYGVQD (reference sequence). CDR3 size: 18 residues. V lost 0 bases to trimming and J lost 1 base; unmatched junction nucleotides: 7. CDR3 DNA sequence: TGCGCCAGCAGTGAGTCTCTGGACAGGGGAGGGAGCAATCAGCCCCAGCATTTT. It specifies CASSESLDRGGSNQPQHF.

The rearrangement links TRBV7-9 to TRBJ2-1; TRBD2 matches at 11 bases. Germline V lookup: CDR1 SEHNR, CDR2 FQNEAQ (reference sequence). The V gene end was trimmed by 6 bases and the J gene end by 4 bases; junction bases not matched to a gene: 8. The CDR3 is 16 amino acids. The CDR3 DNA reads as TGTGCCAGCAGTATCTCCGGGACTAGCGGATACAATGAGCAGTTCTTC. Translated: CASSISGTSGYNEQFF.

This chain links TRBV19 with TRBJ2-3; 8 bases fit TRBD1. Germline assignment: CDR1 LNHDA and CDR2 SQIVND (reference sequence). J gave up 1 base and V 2 bases, and 2 bases lay outside the gene matches. The CDR3 has 15 residues. This CDR3 reads CASSIQGAGTDTQYF. The CDR3 DNA follows: TGTGCCAGTAGTATACAGGGGGCCGGCACAGATACGCAGTATTTT.

This clonotype was counted at least ten times. The CDR3 nucleotides read TGCAGTGCTATCGGCCGACGAGGTGGGGAAAAACTGTTTTTT. Encoded protein: CSAIGRRGGEKLFF. The V and J genes are TRBV20-1 and TRBJ1-4; the D is unclear. The CDR3 consists of 14 residues. Per germline, CDR1 DFQATT and CDR2 SNEGSKA (reference sequence). V was trimmed by 4 bases and J by 8 bases, leaving 17 bases between them.

This clonotype was found many times. The CDR3 bases are TGTGCCTGGAGTTCGGACCTCCCGAGAGGCTACACCTTC. This sequence encodes CAWSSDLPRGYTF. This sequence joins TRBV30 and TRBJ1-2; D not resolved. Germline V gene data show CDR1 as GTSNPN and CDR2 as SVGIG (reference sequence). The CDR3 has 13 residues. V was cut by 2 bases and J by 8 bases, with 15 bases left in between.

Of note for this clonotype: A much larger clone is a single base away; this may be a read error. The CDR3 ends on some other residue instead of the conserved phenylalanine or tryptophan, so this is likely a read error. The chain links TRBV12-3 or TRBV12-4 to TRBJ1-2; no firm D call. The ends were cut back, 6 bases at V and 7 bases at J, with 15 bases in the middle. This CDR3 has 13 residues. In nucleotides, the CDR3 is TGTGCCAGCAGGGAACCCGGCATGCGTGGCTACACCTCC. Amino acid sequence: CASREPGMRGYTS.

The chain is built from TRBV28 and TRBJ1-5, with TRBD1 matching over 7 bases. Germline CDR1 MDHEN, CDR2 SYDVKM. Trimming took 5 bases from V and 4 from J; bases not matched to a gene: 2. The CDR3 runs to 13 residues. Written as DNA, the CDR3 is TGTGCCAGCAGTCACAGGGGTAATCAGCCCCAGCATTTT. This sequence encodes CASSHRGNQPQHF.

The V and J genes are TRBV6-2 or TRBV6-3 and TRBJ1-1; maybe TRBD1 (5 bases). Trimming pared 2 bases from V and 4 bases from J, leaving 20 bases between. This CDR3 spans 17 amino acids. In germline, CDR1 is MNHEY, CDR2 SVGEGT. The CDR3 loop is CASSYLFRGRVGTEAFF. The CDR3 DNA reads as TGTGCCAGCAGTTACCTGTTCCGGGGCAGGGTCGGCACTGAAGCTTTCTTT.